These 10 T cell receptor beta chains were sequenced from one sample in a study of T-cell memory formation after mild COVID-19. TCRdb recomputed calls from the 5' RACE reads with MiXCR, one row per CDR3 protein. The repertoire holds under 150,000 distinct CDR3 sequences, about a fifth seen once, with 40% to 50% in the top ten. The sample was PBMCs or a T cell subset sorted from them (not recorded which). These receptor sequences come from a man in his late teens or twenties who had mild COVID-19 (a few samples of this study predate the infection). Cell type and time point are not known.

The V gene is TRBV29-1, the J gene TRBJ2-3, with 7 bases that match TRBD1. CDR1 is SQVTM and CDR2 is ANQGSEA in the germline V gene. CDR3 length: 13 amino acids. Trimming removed 6 bases from V and 2 bases from J; junction bases left unmatched: 5. In DNA form, the CDR3 reads TGCAGCGTAGGGACAGAGAACACAGATACGCAGTATTTT. This encodes CSVGTENTDTQYF.

V is TRBV4-2 and J is TRBJ1-1, with 8 bases that match TRBD1. The germline V gene has CDR1 LGHNA and CDR2 YNFKEQ. With V trimmed by 1 base and J by 4 bases, 11 bases remained unmatched. The CDR3 is 17 amino acids. The CDR3 sequence: CASSQAMQGAGGTEAFF. CDR3 sequence (DNA): TGTGCCAGCAGCCAAGCAATGCAGGGGGCAGGGGGCACTGAAGCTTTCTTT.

This sequence joins TRBV12-3 or TRBV12-4 and TRBJ1-5; possibly TRBD1 for D (5 bases). The CDR3 covers 15 residues. Trimming removed 4 bases at V and 1 base at J, with 11 bases between. The CDR3 sequence is CASSYDSLSNQPQHF. CDR3 DNA sequence: TGTGCCAGCAGTTACGACAGCTTAAGCAATCAGCCCCAGCATTTT.

This clonotype was seen a handful of times. This chain uses TRBV7-8 with TRBJ2-1; 8 positions match TRBD2. V dropped 3 bases and J dropped 14; count of bases not matched to a gene: 3. This CDR3 contains 11 residues. In germline, CDR1 is SGHVS, CDR2 FQNEAQ. The CDR3 nucleotides read TGTGCCAGCAGCTTCCGGGGGGGAAAGTTCTTC. This codes for CASSFRGGKFF.

This clonotype was counted between two and nine times. The V gene is TRBV5-6, the J gene TRBJ2-7, with D maybe TRBD1 (5 bases). This CDR3 spans 15 amino acids. Germline CDR1 SGHDT, CDR2 YYEEEE. Deletions cut 4 bases from V and 3 bases from J, with 17 bases between. The DNA of the CDR3 is TGTGCCAGCAGCCCGACAGAATCCTTAGTCTACGAGCAGTACTTC. It specifies CASSPTESLVYEQYF.

A few counts support this clonotype. V and J are TRBV18 and TRBJ1-1, with TRBD1 matching 9 bases. From germline, CDR1 is KGHSH and CDR2 LQKENI. The CDR3 has 16 amino acids. J gave up 4 bases and V 4 bases, and 10 bases lay outside the gene matches. DNA of the CDR3: TGTGCCAGCTCACGCCGGGACAGGGCTCGGGGCACTGAAGCTTTCTTT. The encoded protein is CASSRRDRARGTEAFF.

The gene calls are TRBV7-8 and TRBJ2-5; D call uncertain. CDR1 is SGHVS and CDR2 is FQNEAQ in the germline V gene. Trimming took 0 bases from V and 0 from J, leaving 8 bases between them. The CDR3 covers 15 residues. The chain's CDR3 is CASSLAPKYQETQYF. Here the CDR3 DNA reads TGTGCCAGCAGCTTAGCGCCCAAGTACCAAGAGACCCAGTACTTC.

This clonotype was seen only a few times. The chain employs TRBV9 and TRBJ2-3; D is undetermined. Trimming stripped 0 bases from V and 0 bases from J, with 5 bases between. This CDR3 is 14 amino acids long. The germline V gene encodes CDR1 SGDLS and CDR2 YYNGEE. For the CDR3, the DNA is TGTGCCAGCAGCGTAGTCGGCAGCACAGATACGCAGTATTTT. Residues: CASSVVGSTDTQYF. The entire variable domain, with the rest obtained from reference TRBV9 and TRBJ2-3, is as follows: DSGVTQTPKHLITATGQRVTLRCSPRSGDLSVYWYQQSLDQGLQFLIQYYNGEERAKGNILERFSAQQFPDLHSELNLSSLELGDSALYFCASSVVGSTDTQYFGPGTRLTVL.

This clonotype was counted only a few times. The rearrangement joins TRBV6-2 or TRBV6-3 to TRBJ2-2; D gene unclear. This CDR3 spans 16 amino acids. The germline V and J ends were trimmed by 0 bases and 10 bases, with 18 bases remaining between them. Germline assignment: CDR1 MNHEY and CDR2 SVGEGT. The DNA of the CDR3 is TGTGCCAGCAGTTACTCATTGACGGGTTATGCCGTGGAGCTGTTTTTT. As protein: CASSYSLTGYAVELFF.

This clonotype was seen a few times. The chain is built from TRBV4-1 and TRBJ1-5; D remains unclear. There are 15 residues in the CDR3. Looked up from germline, CDR1 is MGHRA and CDR2 is YSYEKL. Between the trimmed V and J ends, which lost 1 base and 9 bases, there was a span of 16 bases. The CDR3 sequence is CASSQVGRLGGPQHF. The CDR3 nucleotides read TGCGCCAGCAGCCAAGTGGGTCGCTTGGGAGGGCCCCAGCATTTT.